Listed here are 24 T cell receptor beta chains from one sample, sequenced in a study of T-cell memory formation after mild COVID-19. A single record per CDR3 protein comes from TCRdb applying MiXCR to the 5' RACE reads. The table records some 320,000 distinct CDR3 sequences, approximately 15% of them present only once. Sequences were obtained from PBMCs or a T cell subset sorted from them (not recorded which). These receptors all come from a man between 18 and 35 years old who had mild COVID-19 (a few samples of this study predate the infection). Cell type and time point are not known.

The chain employs TRBV5-6 and TRBJ2-7, with D possibly being TRBD1 (5 bases). V shed 4 bases and J shed 0 bases, with 8 bases lying between them. The CDR3 has 13 amino acids. Germline CDR1 and CDR2: SGHDT and YYEEEE. The CDR3 reads CASSGAASYEQYF. The DNA of the CDR3 is TGTGCCAGCAGCGGGGCCGCCTCCTACGAGCAGTACTTC.

This clonotype was observed at least ten times. The chain has TRBV7-9 and TRBJ2-5; D possibly corresponds to TRBD1 (5 bases). The CDR3 has 14 residues. From germline, CDR1 is SEHNR and CDR2 FQNEAQ (reference sequence). Trimming left V 2 bases short and J 5 bases short, with 12 bases between. CDR3 amino acids: CASSLQGFGETQYF. The CDR3 DNA follows: TGTGCCAGCAGCTTACAGGGTTTTGGGGAGACCCAGTACTTC.

CDR3 sequence reads: CASSGRTDQETQYF. The CDR3 region has the DNA TGCGCCAGCAGCGGCAGGACGGACCAAGAGACCCAGTACTTC. The J gene is TRBJ2-5, the V gene TRBV5-1; no definite D call. The CDR3 length is 14 residues. V was clipped by 4 bases and J by 0 bases, with 10 bases between them. CDR1 and CDR2 (germline): SGHRS, YFSETQ.

This clonotype has a count of ten or more. The chain combines TRBV6-5 with TRBJ2-3; D is tentatively TRBD1 or TRBD2 (5 bases each). Deletions cut 4 bases from V and 5 bases from J, with 19 bases between. From germline, CDR1 is MNHEY and CDR2 SVGAGI. The CDR3 is 16 amino acids. The CDR3 region is CASSSVMGTDQDTQYF. In nucleotides, the CDR3 is TGTGCCAGCAGTTCCGTCATGGGGACGGACCAAGATACGCAGTATTTT.

This clonotype occurred a few times. The chain combines TRBV29-1 with TRBJ1-2; 10 bases fit TRBD1. The CDR3 runs to 13 residues. J gave up 7 bases and V 7 bases, and 9 bases lay outside the gene matches. The V gene's germline CDR1 is SQVTM and CDR2 ANQGSEA. CDR3 protein: CSGRQGASSGYTF. CDR3 DNA: TGCAGCGGAAGACAGGGGGCTTCGTCTGGCTACACCTTC. The whole variable domain, remainder taken from reference TRBV29-1 and TRBJ1-2, is SAVISQKPSRDICQRGTSLTIQCQVDSQVTMMFWYRQQPGQSLTLIATANQGSEATYESGFVIDKFPISRPNLTFSTLTVSNMSPEDSSIYLCSGRQGASSGYTFGSGTRLTVV.

This chain uses TRBV4-2 with TRBJ2-3; 8 bases map to TRBD1. Germline lookup yields CDR1 LGHNA and CDR2 YNFKEQ. The CDR3 sequence is 16 residues long. The V segment lost 3 bases and the J segment 3 bases; nucleotides outside the gene matches: 8. CDR3 nucleotides: TGTGCCAGCAGCCACGGGGACAGGTCTAGGACAGATACGCAGTATTTT. Residues: CASSHGDRSRTDTQYF.

V and J are TRBV7-3 and TRBJ2-1, with 8 bases fitting TRBD1. The CDR3 has 15 residues. The germline gives CDR1 SGHTA, CDR2 FQGTGA. V was clipped by 4 bases and J by 0 bases; unmatched bases: 2. Here the CDR3 DNA reads TGTGCCAGCAGCTGGACAGGGAGCTCCTACAATGAGCAGTTCTTC. Residues: CASSWTGSSYNEQFF.

J is TRBJ1-5 and V is TRBV7-8; tentatively, D is TRBD1 (5 bases). Deletions cut 0 bases from V and 6 bases from J, with 12 bases between. CDR3 length: 15 residues. Germline V gene data show CDR1 as SGHVS and CDR2 as FQNEAQ. CDR3 amino acids: CASSLALGGGQPQHF. CDR3 in DNA: TGTGCCAGCAGCTTAGCGCTGGGGGGGGGTCAGCCCCAGCATTTT.

This clonotype has only one observation. The chain employs TRBV5-1 and TRBJ2-2, with D maybe TRBD2 (7 bases). CDR3 size: 13 residues. V was clipped by 9 bases and J by 6 bases, with 15 bases between them. CDR1 and CDR2 (germline): SGHRS, YFSETQ. In DNA, the CDR3 is TGCGCCACCAAAGGGGGGGCCGCCGGGGAGCTGTTTTTT. Translated, it gives CATKGGAAGELFF. The complete variable domain, with remaining parts taken from reference TRBV5-1 and TRBJ2-2, reads KAGVTQTPRYLIKTRGQQVTLSCSPISGHRSVSWYQQTPGQGLQFLFEYFSETQRNKGNFPGRFSGRQFSNSRSEMNVSTLELGDSALYLCATKGGAAGELFFGEGSRLTVL.

This clonotype has ten or more counts. The chain recombines TRBV7-2 with TRBJ1-6; 8 nucleotides agree with TRBD1. Germline values: CDR1 SGHTA, CDR2 FQGNSA. The CDR3 is 13 residues long. Losses at the gene ends were 7 bases for V and 8 bases for J; bases not matched to a gene: 4. The CDR3 here is CASTTGVYSPLHF. The CDR3 nucleotides are TGTGCCAGCACGACAGGGGTATATTCACCCCTCCACTTT.

This sequence joins TRBV7-2 and TRBJ2-3; tentative D call: TRBD2 (7 bases). Germline V CDR1 and CDR2: SGHTA, FQGNSA. The ends were cut back, 5 bases at V and 5 bases at J, with 14 bases in the middle. The CDR3 extends over 14 amino acids. The CDR3 bases are TGTGCCAGCAGCCCGGGGGCGGGGGTAGATACGCAGTATTTT. Encoded protein: CASSPGAGVDTQYF.

J is TRBJ2-1 and V is TRBV11-2; TRBD2 agrees at 12 bases. V was pared by 0 bases and J by 12 bases, with 6 bases of the junction left unmatched. CDR3 size: 15 residues. Germline lookup yields CDR1 SGHAT and CDR2 FQNNGV. CDR3 bases: TGTGCCAGCAGCTTAGATGGGACTAGCGGGTTACTGCAGTTCTTC. This sequence encodes CASSLDGTSGLLQFF.

This clonotype was found a few times. This chain joins TRBV4-3 and TRBJ2-1, with 8 bases aligning to TRBD2. Germline loops: CDR1 LGHNA, CDR2 YSLEER. V lost 2 bases, J lost 0 bases, and 6 bases stayed unmatched. The CDR3 covers 17 residues. The CDR3 is CASSQTSGGFSYNEQFF. The CDR3 region has the DNA TGCGCCAGCAGCCAAACGAGCGGGGGCTTCTCCTACAATGAGCAGTTCTTC.

This clonotype showed up just a few times. CDR3 loop: CASSQVGVSDSQYF. CDR3 bases: TGCGCCAGCAGCCAAGTAGGGGTATCAGATTCGCAGTACTTC. This sequence joins TRBV4-1 and TRBJ2-7; TRBD1 is a possible D gene (5 bases). The ends were cut back, 1 base at V and 9 bases at J, with 16 bases in the middle. The CDR3 spans 14 residues. From germline, CDR1 is MGHRA and CDR2 YSYEKL.

The V call is TRBV7-6, the J call TRBJ2-6, with D possibly being TRBD1 or TRBD2 (5 bases each). With 5 bases removed from V and 3 bases from J, the gap between germline ends came to 11 bases. CDR1 is SGHVS, CDR2 FNYEAQ, per germline. This CDR3 is 15 amino acids long. CDR3 in amino acids: CASSVGPVGANVLTF. The CDR3 DNA reads as TGTGCCAGCAGCGTGGGACCGGTTGGGGCCAACGTCCTGACTTTC. Looking up the rest from reference TRBV7-6 and TRBJ2-6 gives the full variable domain: GAGVSQSPRYKVTKRGQDVALRCDPISGHVSLYWYRQALGQGPEFLTYFNYEAQQDKSGLPNDRFSAERPEGSISTLTIQRTEQRDSAMYRCASSVGPVGANVLTFGAGSRLTVL.

As regards this clonotype: This may be a read error: a much more frequent sequence differs by one nucleotide. The chain combines TRBV7-2 with TRBJ2-5; maybe TRBD1 (5 bases). Germline-derived CDR1 and CDR2 are SGHTA and FQGNSA. The germline V and J ends were trimmed by 3 bases and 3 bases, with 8 bases remaining between them. The CDR3 extends over 13 amino acids. CDR3 coding DNA: TGTGCCAGCAGCTTTAGCAGGGAAGAGACCCAGTACTTC. It is translated as CASSFSREETQYF.

The table lists this clonotype with a few counts. The chain links TRBV3-1 to TRBJ1-5, with 9 bases fitting TRBD1. Losses at the gene ends were 1 base for V and 12 bases for J; bases not matched to a gene: 7. CDR1 LGHDT and CDR2 YNNKEL come from the germline V gene (reference sequence). The CDR3 loop spans 14 amino acids. This CDR3 is CASSQGLGTGIQHF. The CDR3 DNA follows: TGTGCCAGCAGCCAAGGTTTAGGGACAGGGATCCAGCATTTT. Full variable domain (rest looked up from reference TRBV3-1 and TRBJ1-5): DTAVSQTPKYLVTQMGNDKSIKCEQNLGHDTMYWYKQDSKKFLKIMFSYNNKELIINETVPNRFSPKSPDKAHLNLHINSLELGDSAVYFCASSQGLGTGIQHFGDGTRLSIL.

In this sample, this clonotype turned up a few times. V gene TRBV20-1 combines with J gene TRBJ1-2, with a possible D match to TRBD1 (5 bases). V lost 4 bases and J lost 2, with 17 bases in between. The CDR3 has 15 residues. Germline CDR1 reads DFQATT; CDR2 reads SNEGSKA (reference sequence). The CDR3 DNA reads TGCAGTGCTATACCCCCGGGACGACCAAACTATGGCTACACCTTC. It translates to CSAIPPGRPNYGYTF.

The rearrangement uses TRBV6-2 or TRBV6-3 and TRBJ2-7; D is possibly TRBD1 (6 bases). V lost 5 bases, J lost 0 bases, and 14 bases lay in between. The CDR3 contains 15 residues. Germline lookup yields CDR1 MNHEY and CDR2 SVGEGT. The CDR3 DNA sequence: TGTGCCAGCAGTCCATTACAGGGCCTCTCCTACGAGCAGTACGTC. This encodes CASSPLQGLSYEQYV.

This clonotype was seen a handful of times. V gene TRBV3-1 combines with J gene TRBJ1-3; no clear D gene. Trimming took off 3 bases at V and 4 bases at J, with 7 bases between the two ends. The CDR3 length is 13 residues. Germline assignment: CDR1 LGHDT and CDR2 YNNKEL (reference sequence). The DNA of the CDR3 is TGTGCCAGCAGCCATATGGTCGGAAACACCATATATTTT. Its translation: CASSHMVGNTIYF.

This chain uses TRBV10-2 with TRBJ2-1, with 7 bases aligning to TRBD2. The V segment lost 8 bases and the J segment 6 bases; nucleotides outside the gene matches: 4. The CDR3 has 12 residues. CDR1 is WSHSY and CDR2 is SAAADI in the germline V gene. CDR3 sequence reads: CASERGLNEQFF. CDR3 coding DNA: TGCGCCAGCGAGCGGGGACTCAATGAGCAGTTCTTC.

The chain is built from TRBV5-1 and TRBJ1-1, with TRBD1 matching over 7 bases. The CDR3 is 16 amino acids. J lost 5 bases, V lost 1 base, and 11 bases had no gene match. CDR1 and CDR2 (germline): SGHRS, YFSETQ. CDR3 bases: TGCGCCAGCAGCTTGCGACCAGGGGGTGTGGAAACTGAAGCTTTCTTT. Encoded protein: CASSLRPGGVETEAFF.

This clonotype appeared once. The CDR3 here is CASSPGGVDYGYTF. The CDR3 region has the DNA TGTGCCAGCAGCCCCGGGGGGGTTGACTATGGCTACACCTTC. The chain joins TRBV7-3 to TRBJ1-2, with D maybe TRBD1 (5 bases). Between the trimmed V and J ends, which lost 5 bases and 3 bases, there was a span of 13 bases. This CDR3 spans 14 amino acids. Germline V CDR1 and CDR2: SGHTA, FQGTGA.

There are many counts of this clonotype. The chain couples TRBV20-1 to TRBJ2-6; D not resolved. Germline assignment: CDR1 DFQATT and CDR2 SNEGSKA (reference sequence). This CDR3 spans 17 amino acids. With 4 bases removed from V and 0 bases from J, the gap between germline ends came to 16 bases. CDR3 region: CSATRGNTASGANVLTF. The CDR3, as DNA: TGCAGTGCTACCCGCGGCAACACCGCCTCTGGGGCCAACGTCCTGACTTTC.